This paragraph reports one T cell receptor beta chain. What it binds is unknown. The data originate from a study of cytomegalovirus exposure and HLA in healthy donors. Study conclusions and caveats: A few chains tied to CMV proved CMV antigen-specific in vitro.

The V segment lost 6 bases and the J segment 7 bases; nucleotides outside the gene matches: 4. CDR1 MNHEY and CDR2 SMNVEV come from the germline V gene (reference sequence). CDR3 size: 13 residues. In the PCR, 60 Vbeta and 13 Jbeta primers were used. Assay: immunoSEQ multiplex PCR; the TCRdb copy retains only in-frame clones and omits some. The profile shows 65,000 to 95,000 clones, over 70% of them singletons. This receptor was taken from a man in his sixties or seventies in good health and CMV-seronegative. V gene TRBV27 combines with J gene TRBJ2-1; 9 bases are a match to TRBD1. Sample: PBMCs. CDR3 protein: CASRDRGFNEQFF. CDR3 in DNA: TGTGCCAGCAGGGACAGGGGTTTTAATGAGCAGTTCTTC.